The 19 T cell receptor beta chains below were found in one sample sequenced in a study of OX40 agonist ivuxolimab in advanced cancers. The protocol was immunoSEQ multiplex PCR, while the TCRdb copy is restricted to in-frame clones and leaves out a portion. In the table there are 78,000 or so clones, approximately 90% of which are singletons. Sequences were derived from CD4+ or CD8+ T cells sorted from blood, sampled in a trial of the OX40 agonist ivuxolimab. Receptor source: an adult with an advanced solid tumor such as melanoma, head and neck, liver or kidney cancer.

The chain carries TRBV6-5 and TRBJ1-5; no clear D gene. The CDR3 sequence is 14 residues long. CDR1 MNHEY and CDR2 SVGAGI come from the germline V gene. Trimming removed 7 bases from V and 5 bases from J, with 15 bases in between. The CDR3, as DNA: TGTGCCAGCATCCGATTTAGGGCCGATCAGCCCCAGCATTTT. It is translated as CASIRFRADQPQHF.

The chain uses TRBV7-9 and TRBJ1-1, with 7 positions matching TRBD1. The CDR3 covers 14 residues. With V trimmed by 1 base and J by 7 bases, 6 bases remained unmatched. Germline-derived CDR1 and CDR2 are SEHNR and FQNEAQ (reference sequence). CDR3 region: CASSLGGGSLEAFF. Written as DNA, the CDR3 is TGTGCCAGCAGCTTAGGAGGGGGCTCCCTTGAAGCTTTCTTT.

This chain links TRBV11-3 with TRBJ2-1, with 10 bases that match TRBD2. The CDR3 has 15 amino acids. Germline loops: CDR1 SGHNT, CDR2 YENEEA. The V and J ends lost 5 bases and 4 bases, in that order; junction bases with no gene match: 5. Written as DNA, the CDR3 is TGTGCCAGCAGCATAACTAGCGGGACTTACAATGAGCAGTTCTTC. Translating gives CASSITSGTYNEQFF.

This rearrangement joins TRBV12-5 to TRBJ2-1; either TRBD1 or TRBD2 may supply D (5 bases each). From germline, CDR1 is LGHNT and CDR2 FRNRAP. Deletions cut 5 bases from V and 9 bases from J, with 20 bases between. CDR3 length: 15 amino acids. As DNA, the CDR3 is TGTGCTAGTGGTCCCTCTTCCCGGGACGGCGGTGAGCAGTTCTTC. This translates into CASGPSSRDGGEQFF.

This clone came up once. The chain couples TRBV19 to TRBJ2-6; D unresolved. The germline V gene has CDR1 LNHDA and CDR2 SQIVND (reference sequence). V was trimmed by 1 base and J by 3 bases, leaving 7 bases between them. The CDR3 contains 15 residues. CDR3 region: CASSIGIVGANVLTF. DNA of the CDR3: TGTGCCAGTAGTATAGGTATCGTTGGGGCCAACGTCCTGACTTTC.

The chain joins TRBV7-9 to TRBJ2-7, with 15 bases identical to TRBD2. V was pared by 4 bases and J by 0 bases, with 4 bases of the junction left unmatched. CDR1 is SEHNR, CDR2 FQNEAQ, per germline (reference sequence). CDR3 length equals 17 residues. The CDR3 protein is CASSSGTSGRSSYEQYF. CDR3 bases: TGTGCCAGCAGCTCAGGGACTAGCGGGAGGAGCTCCTACGAGCAGTACTTC.

The chain combines TRBV4-3 with TRBJ1-4, with 7 nucleotides matching TRBD1. After removal of 2 bases from V and 3 bases from J, the junction contained 6 bases not matched to a gene. Per the germline V gene, CDR1 is LGHNA and CDR2 is YSLEER. This CDR3 has 16 residues. CDR3 sequence: CASSQNHRGANEKLFF. The CDR3 coding sequence is TGCGCCAGCAGCCAAAACCACAGGGGTGCTAATGAAAAACTGTTTTTT.

V gene TRBV9 combines with J gene TRBJ2-1; TRBD2 aligns across 9 bases. CDR3 size: 15 residues. Trimming at V came to 0 bases and at J to 9 bases, leaving 7 bases not matched to a gene. The germline CDR1 and CDR2 sequences are SGDLS and YYNGEE. CDR3 coding DNA: TGTGCCAGCAGCGTAGCTGGCGGGAGGGCCGGTGAGCAGTTCTTC. Amino acids: CASSVAGGRAGEQFF.

The chain has TRBV4-2 and TRBJ2-4, with a weak D call TRBD2 (6 bases). CDR1 and CDR2 (germline): LGHNA, YNFKEQ. Trimming left V 4 bases short and J 8 bases short, with 18 bases between. The CDR3 has 15 residues. The CDR3 reads CASSPTGLRTDIQYF. CDR3 nucleotides: TGTGCCAGCAGCCCAACGGGACTCCGGACGGACATTCAGTACTTC.

The CDR3 reads CASGWGTSGPTDTQYF. The DNA of the CDR3 is TGTGCTAGTGGTTGGGGGACTAGCGGGCCCACAGATACGCAGTATTTT. The gene calls are TRBV12-5 and TRBJ2-3; TRBD2 matches 12 bases. The CDR3 length is 16 residues. The J segment lost 2 bases and the V segment lost 4 bases, leaving 4 bases of the junction unmatched. Germline V lookup: CDR1 LGHNT, CDR2 FRNRAP.

The chain uses TRBV18 and TRBJ2-1; 10 nucleotides match TRBD2. After removal of 6 bases from V and 5 bases from J, the junction contained 7 bases not matched to a gene. The length of the CDR3 is 15 residues. CDR1 is KGHSH and CDR2 is LQKENI in the germline V gene. CDR3 amino acids: CASSAPGLADNEQFF. The CDR3, as DNA: TGTGCCAGCTCGGCCCCCGGACTAGCGGACAATGAGCAGTTCTTC. Variable domain in full (rest from reference TRBV18 and TRBJ2-1): NAGVMQNPRHLVRRRGQEARLRCSPMKGHSHVYWYRQLPEEGLKFMVYLQKENIIDESGMPKERFSAEFPKEGPSILRIQQVVRGDSAAYFCASSAPGLADNEQFFGPGTRLTVL.

The V call is TRBV18, the J call TRBJ2-3; tentative D call: TRBD1 (6 bases). The CDR3 runs 16 residues. Germline-derived CDR1 and CDR2 are KGHSH and LQKENI. Deletions cut 6 bases from V and 0 bases from J, with 16 bases between. The CDR3 DNA reads TGTGCCAGCTCGGAACAGGGCTTCTTAAGCACAGATACGCAGTATTTT. This encodes CASSEQGFLSTDTQYF.

The chain carries TRBV18 and TRBJ1-2, with unresolved D. CDR3 length: 14 amino acids. Trimming stripped 2 bases from V and 5 bases from J, with 12 bases between. Germline CDR1 is KGHSH and CDR2 is LQKENI. The CDR3 loop reads CASSPGQREYGYTF. The CDR3 DNA reads TGTGCCAGCTCACCAGGGCAGCGGGAATATGGCTACACCTTC.

This sequence joins TRBV5-6 and TRBJ2-3; no firm D call. V was pared by 2 bases and J by 5 bases, with 3 bases between. The CDR3 covers 11 residues. Germline V lookup: CDR1 SGHDT, CDR2 YYEEEE. The DNA of the CDR3 is TGTGCCAGCAGCTTCTTAGATACGCAGTATTTT. Amino acid sequence: CASSFLDTQYF.

The CDR3 DNA sequence: TGTGCCAGCAGGGACAGAGGGGGGGGAGAGACCCAGTACTTC. Amino acids: CASRDRGGGETQYF. The chain joins TRBV27 to TRBJ2-5, with a possible D match to TRBD2 (7 bases). The germline V gene has CDR1 MNHEY and CDR2 SMNVEV (reference sequence). V lost 6 bases and J 4 bases, leaving 15 bases between the germline ends. The CDR3 spans 14 residues.

This chain joins TRBV11-3 and TRBJ2-2, with D tentatively TRBD1 (6 bases). With 0 bases removed from V and 3 bases from J, the gap between germline ends came to 14 bases. There are 17 residues in the CDR3. Germline CDR1 and CDR2: SGHNT and YENEEA. The CDR3 sequence: CASSLDGQFIDTGELFF. The DNA for the CDR3 is TGTGCCAGCAGCTTAGATGGACAGTTTATCGACACCGGGGAGCTGTTTTTT. Full variable domain (outside the CDR3, taken from reference TRBV11-3 and TRBJ2-2): EAGVVQSPRYKIIEKKQPVAFWCNPISGHNTLYWYLQNLGQGPELLIRYENEEAVDDSQLPKDRFSAERLKGVDSTLKIQPAELGDSAVYLCASSLDGQFIDTGELFFGEGSRLTVL.

DNA for the CDR3: TGTGCCAGCACCGCGGGACTAGCCGCTCAGGATACGCAGTATTTT. Translated, it gives CASTAGLAAQDTQYF. The V and J genes are TRBV7-2 and TRBJ2-3; 9 bases are a match to TRBD2. Trimming cost V 7 bases and J 6 bases; bases outside gene matches: 11. Germline loops: CDR1 SGHTA, CDR2 FQGNSA. The CDR3 has 15 amino acids.

The rearrangement uses TRBV19 and TRBJ2-7; D tentatively reads TRBD1 or TRBD2 (5 bases each). The V gene's germline CDR1 is LNHDA and CDR2 SQIVND (reference sequence). The CDR3 spans 14 residues. V shed 4 bases and J shed 0 bases, with 10 bases lying between them. The CDR3 region has the DNA TGTGCCAGTAGTAGCCGGGACCGCTCCTACGAGCAGTACTTC. Its translation is CASSSRDRSYEQYF.

The genes are TRBV7-2 and TRBJ2-2, with D possibly called TRBD1 or TRBD2 (5 bases each). Trimming removed 5 bases from V and 10 bases from J, with 14 bases in between. Germline V gene data show CDR1 as SGHTA and CDR2 as FQGNSA. The CDR3 has 13 residues. CDR3 nucleotides: TGTGCCAGCAGCATGGGACCGCTGCCGGAGCTGTTTTTT. Its translation: CASSMGPLPELFF.